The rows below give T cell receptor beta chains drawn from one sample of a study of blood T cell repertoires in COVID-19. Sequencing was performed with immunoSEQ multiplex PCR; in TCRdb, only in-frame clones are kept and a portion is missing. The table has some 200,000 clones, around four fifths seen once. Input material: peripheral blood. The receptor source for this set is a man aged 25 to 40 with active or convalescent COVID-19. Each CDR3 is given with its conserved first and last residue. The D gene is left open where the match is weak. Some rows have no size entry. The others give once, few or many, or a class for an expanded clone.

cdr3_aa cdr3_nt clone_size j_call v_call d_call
CASSYMRNTEAFF TGTGCCAGCAGTTACATGCGGAACACTGAAGCTTTCTTT - TRBJ1-1 TRBV6-2/TRBV6-3 -
CAWSNSYGYTF TGTGCCTGGAGTAACTCCTATGGCTACACCTTC few TRBJ1-2 TRBV30 -
CAISSSGTSGGALITDTQYF TGTGCCATCAGTTCTTCCGGGACTAGCGGGGGGGCCCTTATCACAGATACGCAGTATTTT - TRBJ2-3 TRBV10-3 TRBD2
CASSEWGGAKYGYTF TGTGCCAGCAGTGAATGGGGGGGCGCAAAATATGGCTACACCTTC - TRBJ1-2 TRBV6-1 -
CAIALTGANVLTF TGTGCCATCGCCTTGACAGGGGCCAACGTCCTGACTTTC - TRBJ2-6 TRBV24-1 -
CASSYKGAWSYEQYF TGTGCCAGCAGTTACAAGGGGGCTTGGTCCTACGAGCAGTACTTC once TRBJ2-7 TRBV6-5 TRBD1
CASSIAPGSTYEQYF TGTGCCAGTAGTATTGCGCCAGGAAGTACCTACGAGCAGTACTTC - TRBJ2-7 TRBV19 -
CASSYSGTNEQFF TGTGCCAGCAGTTACTCCGGGACTAATGAGCAGTTCTTC few TRBJ2-1 TRBV6-2/TRBV6-3 -
CASSARRGGNTGELFF TGTGCCAGCAGCGCCCGGCGAGGGGGGAACACCGGGGAGCTGTTTTTT - TRBJ2-2 TRBV9 -
CASSEFSLYEQYF TGTGCCAGCAGTGAATTTAGTTTGTACGAGCAGTACTTC once TRBJ2-7 TRBV6-1 -
CASSIGDRPYQPQHF TGTGCCAGTAGTATAGGTGACAGACCCTATCAGCCCCAGCATTTT - TRBJ1-5 TRBV19 -
CASSQGQIDTQYF TGTGCCAGCAGCCAAGGACAGATAGATACGCAGTATTTT - TRBJ2-3 TRBV3-1/TRBV3-2 -
CASSSSGAENYGYTF TGTGCCAGCAGTTCCTCAGGGGCGGAAAACTATGGCTACACCTTC - TRBJ1-2 TRBV28 -
CASSLGQGDNSPLHF TGTGCCAGCAGCTTGGGACAAGGGGATAATTCACCCCTCCACTTT - TRBJ1-6 TRBV5-8 -
CASQGQLITNEKLFF TGTGCCAGCCAGGGACAGCTTATTACTAATGAAAAACTGTTTTTT once TRBJ1-4 TRBV6-5 TRBD1
CASSLVGQGSYEQYF TGTGCCAGCAGTTTAGTTGGACAGGGCTCCTACGAGCAGTACTTC - TRBJ2-7 TRBV27 TRBD1
CASSQDRGLPSSYNEQFF TGTGCCAGCAGCCAAGACAGGGGGCTACCTAGCTCCTACAATGAGCAGTTCTTC - TRBJ2-1 TRBV14 TRBD1
CASREQGRLTGANVLTF TGTGCCAGCCGGGAACAGGGTCGCCTCACTGGGGCCAACGTCCTGACTTTC - TRBJ2-6 TRBV19 -
CASSASERGGLDTQYF TGTGCCAGTAGTGCCTCTGAGCGGGGGGGCCTCGATACGCAGTATTTT - TRBJ2-3 TRBV19 TRBD2
CASTRTSGSTDTQYF TGTGCCAGCACCCGGACTAGCGGGAGCACAGATACGCAGTATTTT - TRBJ2-3 TRBV27 TRBD2
CASGLAPFTGNTGELFF TGTGCTAGTGGTTTGGCCCCCTTTACGGGGAACACCGGGGAGCTGTTTTTT - TRBJ2-2 TRBV12-5 -
CASSSTGTSYGYTF TGTGCCAGCAGCTCGACAGGGACTAGCTATGGCTACACCTTC - TRBJ1-2 TRBV9 TRBD1
CASSLATGGSGELFF TGTGCCAGCAGCTTGGCCACAGGGGGTTCCGGGGAGCTGTTTTTT - TRBJ2-2 TRBV5-5 TRBD1
CASSPTTWTGVRKHGYTF TGTGCCAGCAGCCCAACGACATGGACAGGGGTCCGGAAACATGGCTACACCTTC - TRBJ1-2 TRBV9 TRBD1
CSVDAGFYGYTF TGCAGCGTTGATGCAGGATTCTATGGCTACACCTTC - TRBJ1-2 TRBV29-1 -
CASSLGLPNEETQYF TGTGCCAGCTCACTTGGACTACCCAACGAAGAGACCCAGTACTTC - TRBJ2-5 TRBV18 -
CATSRGPAGAYNEQFF TGTGCCACCAGCAGAGGGCCAGCGGGAGCCTACAATGAGCAGTTCTTC few TRBJ2-1 TRBV15 TRBD2
CASSLWRGGPAEQYF TGTGCCAGCAGCCTTTGGCGGGGGGGCCCCGCCGAGCAGTACTTC - TRBJ2-7 TRBV7-2 TRBD2
CATGTSARGDTQYF TGTGCCACCGGGACTAGCGCGCGGGGAGATACGCAGTATTTT - TRBJ2-3 TRBV24-1 TRBD2
CASSMKRGGTEAFF TGTGCCAGTAGTATGAAAAGGGGAGGCACTGAAGCTTTCTTT few TRBJ1-1 TRBV19 -
CASFEWGPVGYGYTF TGTGCCAGTTTCGAATGGGGGCCGGTAGGGTATGGCTACACCTTC - TRBJ1-2 TRBV21-1 -
CASSPGQGPTDTQYF TGTGCCAGCAGCCCGGGACAGGGGCCCACAGATACGCAGTATTTT few TRBJ2-3 TRBV7-9 TRBD1
CASSEAQGHMNTEAFF TGTGCCAGCAGTGAAGCGCAGGGGCACATGAACACTGAAGCTTTCTTT - TRBJ1-1 TRBV6-1 -
CASSLLGRTGIMNTEAFF TGTGCCAGCAGCTTATTAGGTAGGACAGGTATCATGAACACTGAAGCTTTCTTT few TRBJ1-1 TRBV7-9 TRBD1
CATSDLSGVENTIYF TGTGCCACCAGTGATTTGTCAGGGGTAGAAAACACCATATATTTT - TRBJ1-3 TRBV24-1 -
CASSLSSGSFYEQYF TGTGCCAGCAGTTTATCCAGCGGGAGCTTCTACGAGCAGTACTTC - TRBJ2-7 TRBV27 TRBD2
CASSVGGRGYEQYF TGTGCCAGCAGCGTCGGGGGGAGAGGCTACGAGCAGTACTTC - TRBJ2-7 TRBV11-3 TRBD2
CASSLVEMGGRETQYF TGTGCCAGCAGCTTGGTGGAGATGGGCGGGAGGGAGACCCAGTACTTC - TRBJ2-5 TRBV5-6 TRBD2
CASSSPAGTGGPGANVLTF TGTGCCAGCAGCTCTCCCGCCGGGACAGGGGGCCCTGGGGCCAACGTCCTGACTTTC - TRBJ2-6 TRBV7-3 TRBD1
CASTPGRISSGNTIYF TGTGCCAGCACGCCAGGGCGGATCAGCTCTGGAAACACCATATATTTT - TRBJ1-3 TRBV7-2 -
CAISEGVNSPLHF TGTGCCATCAGTGAAGGGGTTAATTCACCCCTCCACTTT - TRBJ1-6 TRBV10-3 -
CAWSTSRGSGYGYTF TGTGCCTGGAGCACGTCCAGGGGATCGGGATATGGCTACACCTTC - TRBJ1-2 TRBV30 -
CASSRESSGNTIYF TGTGCCAGCAGCCGAGAGAGCTCTGGAAACACCATATATTTT few TRBJ1-3 TRBV9 -
CASSHPASGRSEQFF TGTGCCAGCAGCCACCCGGCTAGCGGGAGGTCCGAGCAGTTCTTC - TRBJ2-1 TRBV6-2/TRBV6-3 TRBD2
CASGSLDRLYEQFF TGTGCCAGCGGGAGCCTAGATCGGCTTTATGAGCAGTTCTTC - TRBJ2-1 TRBV19 -
CASSPLSGNTIYF TGTGCCAGTAGTCCCCTTTCTGGAAACACCATATATTTT - TRBJ1-3 TRBV19 -
CASSDAQGHGNTIYF TGCGCCAGCAGCGACGCTCAGGGGCACGGAAACACCATATATTTT - TRBJ1-3 TRBV5-1 -
CASSFNIDDRVRVNTEAFF TGTGCCAGCAGCTTCAATATAGACGACAGGGTTAGGGTCAACACTGAAGCTTTCTTT - TRBJ1-1 TRBV11-3 TRBD1
CASSDPRDKGNRVGGQPQHF TGTGCCAGCAGCGACCCAAGAGATAAAGGGAATAGGGTCGGAGGTCAGCCCCAGCATTTT - TRBJ1-5 TRBV3-1/TRBV3-2 -
CASSPGVSPGQGSNEQYF TGCGCCAGCAGCCCGGGGGTTAGTCCGGGACAGGGATCCAACGAGCAGTACTTC - TRBJ2-7 TRBV4-1 TRBD1
CASGQVNSPLHF TGTGCCAGTGGACAGGTTAATTCACCCCTCCACTTT once TRBJ1-6 TRBV19 TRBD1
CASSLKASAYNEQFF TGTGCCAGCAGCTTAAAAGCTAGCGCCTACAATGAGCAGTTCTTC - TRBJ2-1 TRBV11-3 -
CASSLRQASTDTQYF TGTGCCAGCAGCCTCCGACAGGCTAGCACAGATACGCAGTATTTT - TRBJ2-3 TRBV11-3 -
CASSPSGLAGTDTQYF TGTGCCAGCAGTCCATCGGGACTAGCGGGCACAGATACGCAGTATTTT - TRBJ2-3 TRBV27 TRBD2
CASSPVPGQGQDYGYTF TGTGCCAGCAGCCCAGTTCCCGGACAGGGGCAGGATTATGGCTACACCTTC - TRBJ1-2 TRBV3-1/TRBV3-2 TRBD1
CASTSTGSNSPLHF TGTGCCAGTACCTCGACGGGGAGTAATTCACCCCTCCACTTT - TRBJ1-6 TRBV19 -
CASSLGQSSNQPQHF TGTGCCAGCAGCTTGGGACAGTCTAGCAATCAGCCCCAGCATTTT once TRBJ1-5 TRBV5-8 -
CATSDPRYGNTIYF TGTGCCACCAGTGATCCCCGGTACGGAAACACCATATATTTT - TRBJ1-3 TRBV24-1 -
CASSLSGGQPQHF TGTGCCAGCAGTTTATCTGGCGGGCAGCCCCAGCATTTT once TRBJ1-5 TRBV27 -
CASSPTAPGGEQFF TGCGCCAGCAGCCCCACAGCACCCGGGGGTGAGCAGTTCTTC once TRBJ2-1 TRBV5-1 -